This TCR beta chain was recorded in a study of T cells in narcolepsy (dated by TCRdb to the late 2010s). Background for the entire study: Patients with narcolepsy type 1 or type 2 (NT1, NT2) were enrolled in the study together with healthy control donors. The study sought autoreactive T cells targeting hypocretin neuron self-antigens (hypocretin, TRIB2) in narcolepsy patients, using TCR Vbeta sequencing to track clonotypes in blood and CSF. Study-wide findings and limitations: According to the report, autoreactive clonotypes were detected serially in the blood of the same patients and of different patients, but not in healthy controls. Patients and controls had similar numbers of sequenced blood memory CD4+ clonotypes, with averages of about 38,000 in patients and some 31,000 in controls. Some blood memory CD4+ repertoires from patients and controls contained no sequences matching autoreactive T cell clones. Plots comparing CSF and blood CD4+ T cell clonotypes from the same patient highlighted HCRT-specific and TRIB2-specific autoreactive clonotypes.

From cysteine to phenylalanine, the CDR3 is 12 amino acids long. The only DNA kept is the CDR3, 36 bases in frame from the first base. V and J lose 5 bases and 7 bases, and a span of 8 bases separates them. CDR1 and CDR2 are read off the germline V gene (reference sequence) as SEHNR and FQNEAQ. For TCR Vbeta sequencing, memory CD4+ T cells were sorted ex vivo from the peripheral blood of both healthy controls and narcolepsy patients. Preparation of the library involved the immunoSEQ multiplex PCR assay. The table was pulled from immuneACCESS by TCRdb, which kept in-frame rearrangements only. Such tables lose some clones; where checked, under half of the loss comes from unresolved V genes, and the rest has no known cause. A total of around 27,000 clones appear in this sample, about four fifths of them only once. Roughly 0.76% of the sample goes to the ten largest clones. A remark on this clone: Its antigen is unknown. No base qualities exist here, and no much larger clone lies one base off it.

The source is a human donor with narcolepsy. The chain uses TRBV7-9 and TRBJ2-2; the D gene assignment is ambiguous. The sequenced sample consisted of CD45RA- memory CD4+ T cells from PBMCs. This sample's cell subset or site label indicates: memory T cells sorted ex vivo from peripheral blood. The CDR3 is CASSPMGGELFF. The DNA is as follows: TGTGCCAGCAGCCCCATGGGCGGGGAGCTGTTTTTT. Extended through the reference TRBV7-9 and TRBJ2-2 proteins, this CDR3 yields the full variable domain: DTGVSQNPRHKITKRGQNVTFRCDPISEHNRLYWYRQTLGQGPEFLTYFQNEAQLEKSRLLSDRFSAERPKGSFSTLEIQRTEQGDSAMYLCASSPMGGELFFGEGSRLTVL.